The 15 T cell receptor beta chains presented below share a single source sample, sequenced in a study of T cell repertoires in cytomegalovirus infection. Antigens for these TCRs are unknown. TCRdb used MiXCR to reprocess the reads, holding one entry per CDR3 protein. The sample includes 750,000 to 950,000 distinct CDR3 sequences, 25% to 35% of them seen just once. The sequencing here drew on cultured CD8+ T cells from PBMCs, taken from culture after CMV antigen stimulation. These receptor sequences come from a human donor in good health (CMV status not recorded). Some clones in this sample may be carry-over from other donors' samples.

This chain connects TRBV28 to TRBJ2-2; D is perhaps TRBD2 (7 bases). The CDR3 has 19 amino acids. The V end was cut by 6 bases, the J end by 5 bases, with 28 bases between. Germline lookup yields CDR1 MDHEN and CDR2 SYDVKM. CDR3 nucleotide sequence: TGTGCCAGCAGCCCACTGGGGCGGGGGCCCGAACTAGATACCGGGGAGCTGTTTTTT. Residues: CASSPLGRGPELDTGELFF. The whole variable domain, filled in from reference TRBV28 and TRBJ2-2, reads DVKVTQSSRYLVKRTGEKVFLECVQDMDHENMFWYRQDPGLGLRLIYFSYDVKMKEKGDIPEGYSVSREKKERFSLILESASTNQTSMYLCASSPLGRGPELDTGELFFGEGSRLTVL.

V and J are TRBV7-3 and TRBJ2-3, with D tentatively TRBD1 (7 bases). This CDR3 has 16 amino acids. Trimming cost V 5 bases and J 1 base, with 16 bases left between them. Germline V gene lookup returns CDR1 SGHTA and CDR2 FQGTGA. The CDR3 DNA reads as TGTGCCAGCAGCGCGAACAGGGGAGGCGGCACAGATACGCAGTATTTT. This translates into CASSANRGGGTDTQYF. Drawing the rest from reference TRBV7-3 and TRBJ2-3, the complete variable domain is GAGVSQTPSNKVTEKGKYVELRCDPISGHTALYWYRQSLGQGPEFLIYFQGTGAADDSGLPNDRFFAVRPEGSVSTLKIQRTERGDSAVYLCASSANRGGGTDTQYFGPGTRLTVL.

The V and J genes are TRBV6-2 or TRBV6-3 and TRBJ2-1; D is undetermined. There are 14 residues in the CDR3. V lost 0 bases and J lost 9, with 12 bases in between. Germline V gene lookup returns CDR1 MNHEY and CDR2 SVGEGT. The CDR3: CASSYSGPSSEQFF. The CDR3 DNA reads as TGTGCCAGCAGTTACTCCGGCCCCTCCTCTGAGCAGTTCTTC.

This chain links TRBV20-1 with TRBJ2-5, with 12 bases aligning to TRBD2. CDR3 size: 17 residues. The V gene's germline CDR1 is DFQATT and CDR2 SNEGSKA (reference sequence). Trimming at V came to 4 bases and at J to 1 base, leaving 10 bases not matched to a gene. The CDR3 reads CSAKGLAGGRIQETQYF. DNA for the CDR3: TGCAGTGCTAAGGGGCTAGCGGGGGGGCGAATCCAAGAGACCCAGTACTTC.

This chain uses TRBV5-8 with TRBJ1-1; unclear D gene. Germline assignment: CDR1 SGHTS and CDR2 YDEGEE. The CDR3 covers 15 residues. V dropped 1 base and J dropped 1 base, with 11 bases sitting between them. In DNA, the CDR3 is TGTGCCAGCAGCTTGTCTGCGTTCGCGAACACTGAAGCTTTCTTT. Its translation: CASSLSAFANTEAFF.

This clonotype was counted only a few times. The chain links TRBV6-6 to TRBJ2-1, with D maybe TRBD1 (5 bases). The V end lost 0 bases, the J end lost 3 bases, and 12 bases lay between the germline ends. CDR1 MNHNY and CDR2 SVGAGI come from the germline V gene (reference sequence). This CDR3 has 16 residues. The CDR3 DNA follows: TGTGCCAGCAGTTACTCGACAGAGCCCTACTACAATGAGCAGTTCTTC. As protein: CASSYSTEPYYNEQFF.

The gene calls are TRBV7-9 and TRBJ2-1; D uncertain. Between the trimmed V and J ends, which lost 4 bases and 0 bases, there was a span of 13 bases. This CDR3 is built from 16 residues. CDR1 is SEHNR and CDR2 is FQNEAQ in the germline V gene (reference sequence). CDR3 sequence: CASSSTRVLSYNEQFF. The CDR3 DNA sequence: TGTGCCAGCAGCTCCACCCGAGTCCTCTCCTACAATGAGCAGTTCTTC.

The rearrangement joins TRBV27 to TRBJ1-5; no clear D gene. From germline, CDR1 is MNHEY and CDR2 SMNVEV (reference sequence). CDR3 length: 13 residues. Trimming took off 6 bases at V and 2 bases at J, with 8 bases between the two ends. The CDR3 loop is CASSHGGNQPQHF. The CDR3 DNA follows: TGTGCCAGCAGCCACGGCGGCAATCAGCCCCAGCATTTT.

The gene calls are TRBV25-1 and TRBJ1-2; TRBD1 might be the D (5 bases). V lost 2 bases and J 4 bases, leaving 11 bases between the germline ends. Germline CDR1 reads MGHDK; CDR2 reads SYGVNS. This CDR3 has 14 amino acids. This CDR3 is CASSEPDSFYGYTF. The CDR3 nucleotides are TGTGCCAGCAGTGAACCCGACAGTTTCTATGGCTACACCTTC.

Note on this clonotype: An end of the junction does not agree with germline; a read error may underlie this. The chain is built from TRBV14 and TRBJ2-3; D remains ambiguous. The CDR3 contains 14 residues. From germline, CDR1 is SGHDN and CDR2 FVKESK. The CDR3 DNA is TGTGCCAGCAGGCAAGAGCAGCGCACAGATACGCAGTATTTT. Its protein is CASRQEQRTDTQYF.

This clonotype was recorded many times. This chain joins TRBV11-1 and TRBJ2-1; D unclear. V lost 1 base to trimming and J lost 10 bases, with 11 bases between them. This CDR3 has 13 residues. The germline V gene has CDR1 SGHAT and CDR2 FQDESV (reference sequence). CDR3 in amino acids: CASSLGVKAEQFF. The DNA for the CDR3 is TGTGCCAGCAGCTTAGGTGTTAAGGCCGAGCAGTTCTTC. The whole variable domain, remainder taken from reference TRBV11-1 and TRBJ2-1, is EAEVAQSPRYKITEKSQAVAFWCDPISGHATLYWYRQILGQGPELLVQFQDESVVDDSQLPKDRFSAERLKGVDSTLKIQPAELGDSAMYLCASSLGVKAEQFFGPGTRLTVL.

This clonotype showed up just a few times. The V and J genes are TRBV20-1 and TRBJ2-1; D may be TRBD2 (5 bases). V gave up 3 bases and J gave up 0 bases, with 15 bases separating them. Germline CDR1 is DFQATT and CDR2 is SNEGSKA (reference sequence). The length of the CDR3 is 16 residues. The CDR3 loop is CSARRGLSGSYNEQFF. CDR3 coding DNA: TGCAGTGCTAGGAGAGGGCTTTCCGGCTCCTACAATGAGCAGTTCTTC.

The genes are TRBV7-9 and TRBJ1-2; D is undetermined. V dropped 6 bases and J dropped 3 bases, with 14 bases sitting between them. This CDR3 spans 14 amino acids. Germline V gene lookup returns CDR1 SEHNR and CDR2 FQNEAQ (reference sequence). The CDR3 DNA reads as TGTGCCAGCAGTTTGCCAGGAAGAGACTATGGCTACACCTTC. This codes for CASSLPGRDYGYTF.

The CDR3, as DNA: TGTGCCAGCAGCTTGGTTGTCGGGGGGGCCCTTGAGCAGTTCTTC. It encodes CASSLVVGGALEQFF. The J gene is TRBJ2-1, the V gene TRBV5-4, with 8 positions matching TRBD2. In germline, CDR1 is SGHNT, CDR2 YYREEE (reference sequence). The CDR3 runs 15 residues. The V segment lost 0 bases and the J segment 9 bases; nucleotides outside the gene matches: 8.

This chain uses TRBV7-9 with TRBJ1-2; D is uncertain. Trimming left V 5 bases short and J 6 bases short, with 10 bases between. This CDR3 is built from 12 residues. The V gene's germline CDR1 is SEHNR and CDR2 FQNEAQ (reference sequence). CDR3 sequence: CASSGNSHGYTF. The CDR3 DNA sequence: TGTGCCAGCAGCGGTAACAGTCATGGCTACACCTTC. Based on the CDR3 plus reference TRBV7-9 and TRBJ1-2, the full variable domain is DTGVSQNPRHKITKRGQNVTFRCDPISEHNRLYWYRQTLGQGPEFLTYFQNEAQLEKSRLLSDRFSAERPKGSFSTLEIQRTEQGDSAMYLCASSGNSHGYTFGSGTRLTVV.